Sequencing of this T cell receptor (beta chain) was carried out in a study of monozygotic twins with inflammatory bowel disease. Study-level points and caveats: With inverse Simpson as the measure, TCRbeta diversity was lower in IBD patients than in healthy co-twins. Distinguishing T cell subtypes was not possible.

Per donor, approximately 2.5 ml of blood was collected and frozen. This CDR3 has 17 amino acids. CDR1 DFQATT and CDR2 SNEGSKA come from the germline V gene (reference sequence). TCRdb derives one entry per CDR3 protein from the 5' RACE reads, leaving out DNA. This repertoire comprises fewer than 350,000 distinct CDR3 sequences; its ten largest clones make up under 2.5%. Details on this clonotype: Its antigen remains unidentified.

The chain combines TRBV20-1 with TRBJ2-3; TCRdb picks TRBD2, but there is no DNA to check that call. The receptor was isolated from a human donor with ulcerative colitis or Crohn's disease, or a healthy co-twin of an affected twin (not recorded which). Sequenced sample: blood. The CDR3 sequence: CSARAPRTSGRTDTQYF.